This entry describes one T cell receptor (beta chain). Its antigen is unidentified. These data are taken from a study of immune evolution from preneoplasia to lung adenocarcinoma. The overall study: HLA loss of heterozygosity: about 7% AIS, under 19% MIA, over 25% ADC, none AAH.

Resections took place in Japan or China from the mid-2010s to the late 2010s. Regarding the study as a whole: Normal lung had highest clonality; later lesions appeared denser, more diverse.

The CDR3 consists of 15 residues. The germline V and J ends were trimmed by 2 bases and 1 base, with 11 bases remaining between them. Germline assignment: CDR1 SGDLS and CDR2 YYNGEE. Sequencing was performed with immunoSEQ multiplex PCR; in TCRdb, only in-frame clones are kept and a portion is missing. The repertoire includes about 8,600 clones, 80% of them detected once, and approximately 8.3% sits in the top ten. The V call is TRBV9, the J call TRBJ2-3; tentatively, D is TRBD2 (5 bases). Material: FFPE minimally invasive lung adenocarcinoma tissue. The clonotype originates from a donor older than 65 with lung adenocarcinoma. The CDR3 here is CASSVEGLRTDTQYF. The CDR3 bases are TGTGCCAGCAGCGTCGAGGGCCTTCGCACAGATACGCAGTATTTT.